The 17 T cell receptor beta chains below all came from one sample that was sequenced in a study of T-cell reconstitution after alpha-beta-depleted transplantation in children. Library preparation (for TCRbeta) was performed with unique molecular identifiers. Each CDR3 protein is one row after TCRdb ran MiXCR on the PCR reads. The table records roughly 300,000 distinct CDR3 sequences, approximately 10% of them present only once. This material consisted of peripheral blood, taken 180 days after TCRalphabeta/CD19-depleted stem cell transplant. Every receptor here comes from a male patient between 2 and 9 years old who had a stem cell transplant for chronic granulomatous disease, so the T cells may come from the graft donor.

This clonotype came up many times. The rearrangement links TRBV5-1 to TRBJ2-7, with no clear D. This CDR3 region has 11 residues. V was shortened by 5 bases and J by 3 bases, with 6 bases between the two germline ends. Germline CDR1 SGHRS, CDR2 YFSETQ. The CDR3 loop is CASRLSYEQYF. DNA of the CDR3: TGCGCCAGCAGGCTTAGCTACGAGCAGTACTTC.

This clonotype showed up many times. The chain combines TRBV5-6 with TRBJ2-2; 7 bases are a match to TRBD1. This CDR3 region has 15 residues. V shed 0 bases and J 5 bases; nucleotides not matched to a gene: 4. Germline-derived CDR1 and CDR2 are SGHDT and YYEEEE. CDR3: CASSLEVRGTGELFF. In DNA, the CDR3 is TGTGCCAGCAGCTTGGAGGTCAGGGGGACCGGGGAGCTGTTTTTT.

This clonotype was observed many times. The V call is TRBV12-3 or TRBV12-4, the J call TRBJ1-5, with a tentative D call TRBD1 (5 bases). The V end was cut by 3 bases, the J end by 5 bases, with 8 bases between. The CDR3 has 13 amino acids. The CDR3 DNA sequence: TGTGCCAGCAGTTTTGGAGGGGATCAGCCCCAGCATTTT. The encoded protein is CASSFGGDQPQHF.

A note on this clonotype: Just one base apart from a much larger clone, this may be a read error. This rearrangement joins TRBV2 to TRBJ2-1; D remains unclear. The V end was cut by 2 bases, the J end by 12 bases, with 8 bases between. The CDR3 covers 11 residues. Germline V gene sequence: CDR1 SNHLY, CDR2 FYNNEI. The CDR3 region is CASSEYYSQFF. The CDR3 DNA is TGTGCCAGCAGTGAATACTACTCGCAGTTCTTC.

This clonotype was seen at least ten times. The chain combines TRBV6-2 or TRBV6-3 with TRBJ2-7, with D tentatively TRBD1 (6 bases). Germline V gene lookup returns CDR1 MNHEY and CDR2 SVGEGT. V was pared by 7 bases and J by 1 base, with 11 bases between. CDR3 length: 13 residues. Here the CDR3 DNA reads TGTGCCAGCACCCAGACAGGTTCCTACGAGCAGTACTTC. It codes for CASTQTGSYEQYF.

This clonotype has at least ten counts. The CDR3 region has the DNA TGCGCCAGCAGCTTGAGAGACAGGCTCAATTACGAGCAGTACTTC. Its protein product is CASSLRDRLNYEQYF. J is TRBJ2-7 and V is TRBV5-1, with D possibly being TRBD1 (6 bases). Germline CDR1 and CDR2: SGHRS and YFSETQ. Between the trimmed V and J ends, which lost 1 base and 4 bases, there was a span of 15 bases. This CDR3 is 15 amino acids long.

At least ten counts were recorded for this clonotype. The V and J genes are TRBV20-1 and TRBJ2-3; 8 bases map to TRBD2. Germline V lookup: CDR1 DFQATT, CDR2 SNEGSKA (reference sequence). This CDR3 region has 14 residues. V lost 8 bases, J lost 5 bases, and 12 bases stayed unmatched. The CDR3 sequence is CSTPGGRAKDTQYF. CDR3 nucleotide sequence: TGCAGTACCCCGGGGGGGAGGGCAAAAGATACGCAGTATTTT.

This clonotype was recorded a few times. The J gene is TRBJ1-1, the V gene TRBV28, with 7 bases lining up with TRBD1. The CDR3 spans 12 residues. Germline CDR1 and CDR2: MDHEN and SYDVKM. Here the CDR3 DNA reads TGTGCTGTGAGGGGGCGGTATACTGAAGCTTTCTTT. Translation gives CAVRGRYTEAFF.

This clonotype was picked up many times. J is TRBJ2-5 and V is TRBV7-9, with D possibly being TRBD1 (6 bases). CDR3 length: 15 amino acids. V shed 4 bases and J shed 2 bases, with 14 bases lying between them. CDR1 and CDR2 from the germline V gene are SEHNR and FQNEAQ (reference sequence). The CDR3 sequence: CASSSTTGHQETQYF. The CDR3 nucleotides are TGTGCCAGCAGCTCCACCACGGGACATCAAGAGACCCAGTACTTC.

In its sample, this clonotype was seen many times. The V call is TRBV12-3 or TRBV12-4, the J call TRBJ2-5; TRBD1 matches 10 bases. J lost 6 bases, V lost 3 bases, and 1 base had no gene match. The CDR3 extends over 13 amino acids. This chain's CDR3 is CASSLGQGKTQYF. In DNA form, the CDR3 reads TGTGCCAGCAGTTTGGGACAGGGGAAGACCCAGTACTTC.

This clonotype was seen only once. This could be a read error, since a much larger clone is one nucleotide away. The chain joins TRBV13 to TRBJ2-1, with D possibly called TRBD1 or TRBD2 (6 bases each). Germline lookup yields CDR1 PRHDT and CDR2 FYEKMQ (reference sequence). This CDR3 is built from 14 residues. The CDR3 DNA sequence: TGTGCCAGCGGCTTGTTGACAGGAGGGAATGAGCAGTTCTTC. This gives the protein CASGLLTGGNEQFF.

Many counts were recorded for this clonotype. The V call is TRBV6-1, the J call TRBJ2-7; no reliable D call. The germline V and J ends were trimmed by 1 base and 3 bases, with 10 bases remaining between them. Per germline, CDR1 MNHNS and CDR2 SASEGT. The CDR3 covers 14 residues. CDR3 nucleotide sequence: TGTGCCAGCAGTGAAGGGGCAGGCTTCTACGAGCAGTACTTC. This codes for CASSEGAGFYEQYF.

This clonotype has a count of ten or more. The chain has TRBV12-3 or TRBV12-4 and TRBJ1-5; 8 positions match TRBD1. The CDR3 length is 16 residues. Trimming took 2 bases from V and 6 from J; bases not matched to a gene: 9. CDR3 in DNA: TGTGCCAGCAGTTTATTCGGCAGGGGGCAAAGTCAGCCCCAGCATTTT. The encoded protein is CASSLFGRGQSQPQHF.

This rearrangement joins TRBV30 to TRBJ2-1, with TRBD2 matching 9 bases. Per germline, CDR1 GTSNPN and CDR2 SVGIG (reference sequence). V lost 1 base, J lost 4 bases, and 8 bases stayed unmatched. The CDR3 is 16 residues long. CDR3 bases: TGTGCCTGGAGTGACCTTAGCGGGAGTCAATACAATGAGCAGTTCTTC. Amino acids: CAWSDLSGSQYNEQFF.

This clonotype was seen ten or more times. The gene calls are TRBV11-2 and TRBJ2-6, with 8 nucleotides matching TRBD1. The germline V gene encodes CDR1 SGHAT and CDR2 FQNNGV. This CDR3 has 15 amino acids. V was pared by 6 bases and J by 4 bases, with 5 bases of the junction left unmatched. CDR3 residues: CASRQGAGGANVLTF. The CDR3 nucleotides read TGTGCCAGCAGGCAGGGGGCAGGCGGGGCCAACGTCCTGACTTTC.

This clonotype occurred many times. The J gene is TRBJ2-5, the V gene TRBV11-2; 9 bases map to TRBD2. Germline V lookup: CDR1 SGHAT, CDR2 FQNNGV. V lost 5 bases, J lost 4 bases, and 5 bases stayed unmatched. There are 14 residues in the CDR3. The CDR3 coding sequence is TGTGCCAGCAGCCAAGTAGCGGGAGCAGAGACCCAGTACTTC. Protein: CASSQVAGAETQYF.

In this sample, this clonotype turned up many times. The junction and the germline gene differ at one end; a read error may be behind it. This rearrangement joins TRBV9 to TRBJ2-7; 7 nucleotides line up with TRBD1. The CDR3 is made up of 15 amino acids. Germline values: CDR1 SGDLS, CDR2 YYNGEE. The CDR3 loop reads CASSPRHRGSNEQYF. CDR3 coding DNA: TGTGCCAGCAGCCCCAGGCACAGGGGCTCCAACGAGCAGTACTTC.